The T cell receptor (beta chain) described here comes from a study of cytomegalovirus exposure and HLA in healthy donors. Germline CDR1 and CDR2: SGDLS and YYNGEE. The CDR3 runs 14 residues. V dropped 4 bases and J dropped 0; count of bases not matched to a gene: 3. PCR involved 60 Vbeta and 13 Jbeta primers. The protocol was immunoSEQ multiplex PCR, while the TCRdb copy is restricted to in-frame clones and leaves out a portion. This table has 120,000 or so clones, 60% to 85% appearing once. The origin of this receptor is a man under 40 in good health and CMV-seronegative. The rearrangement uses TRBV9 and TRBJ1-1; 7 positions agree with TRBD1. Specimen: PBMCs. As DNA, the CDR3 is TGTGCCAGCAGCTCGACAGGGATGAACACTGAAGCTTTCTTT. It translates to CASSSTGMNTEAFF.